The clone carrying this T cell receptor beta chain was seen a few times. This CDR3 has 13 residues. The V segment lost 9 bases and the J segment 5 bases; nucleotides outside the gene matches: 7. The germline gives CDR1 ENHRY, CDR2 SYGVKD. This sample was included in a study of blood T cell repertoires in COVID-19. In the study overall: From the United States, Italy and Spain came samples of acute and convalescent COVID-19.

Enrollment of patients from Seattle took place during active infection, with longitudinal follow-up. Methods used by the authors: How many nucleated cells were present was estimated from reference gene primer amplification. Only in-frame clones appear in the TCRdb table, and some are missing; sequencing was by immunoSEQ multiplex PCR. That table gives V, J and clone size, and the DNA gave D and trimming. The sample carries about 480,000 clones, 85% to 90% recorded once. The clonotype originates from a woman aged 50 to 60 with COVID-19, enrolled during active disease. The chain carries TRBV10-3 and TRBJ1-1; 9 bases match TRBD1. Sequencing input: peripheral blood. CDR3: CAINRDRETEAFF. The CDR3, as DNA: TGTGCCATAAATAGGGACAGGGAGACTGAAGCTTTCTTT.